These T cell receptor beta chains were read from a single sample in a study of memory CD8 T cells in hepatitis C reinfection. Assay: immunoSEQ multiplex PCR; the TCRdb copy retains only in-frame clones and omits some. Among about 46,000 clones, 85% to 90% were seen once, and the ten largest hold approximately 0.67%. The sequenced material came from naive CD8+ T cells sorted from blood. Receptors originate from a man between 18 and 35 years old with hepatitis C virus infection. Each CDR3 is given with its conserved first and last residue. The D gene is left open where the match is weak. Not every row has a clone size; where given, it reads once, few, many or a size class.

>.|13|.|TRBJ2-1|TRBV4-1
CASSRQGDNEQFF
TGCGCCAGCAGCCGCCAGGGCGACAATGAGCAGTTCTTC
>.|17|.|TRBJ2-4|TRBV4-3
CASSQDALTLAKNIQYF
TGCGCCAGCAGCCAAGATGCACTAACTCTAGCCAAAAACATTCAGTACTTC
>TRBD2|17|.|TRBJ2-7|TRBV7-3
CASSHESGADSSYEQYF
TGTGCCAGCAGCCATGAGAGCGGGGCGGATAGCTCCTACGAGCAGTACTTC
>.|12|medium-sized|TRBJ2-7|TRBV13
CASSLGHYEQYF
TGTGCCAGCAGCTTAGGCCACTACGAGCAGTACTTC
>.|18|.|TRBJ2-2|TRBV29-1
CSVIYPAGLYRDTGELFF
TGCAGCGTTATATATCCAGCGGGACTCTACAGGGACACCGGGGAGCTGTTTTTT
>.|16|.|TRBJ1-2|TRBV13
CASSPERVGGGYGYTF
TGTGCCAGCAGCCCAGAGAGGGTTGGGGGCGGCTATGGCTACACCTTC
>TRBD1|15|.|TRBJ2-7|TRBV13
CASSSRQGRSYEQYF
TGTGCCAGCAGCTCCCGACAGGGAAGGTCCTACGAGCAGTACTTC
>TRBD2|15|.|TRBJ2-3|TRBV30
CAWSVSGGVADTQYF
TGTGCCTGGAGTGTCAGCGGGGGGGTCGCAGATACGCAGTATTTT
>.|20|.|TRBJ2-6|TRBV7-7
CASSPRVGGPGEIGANVLTF
TGTGCTAGCAGCCCCCGGGTGGGGGGGCCCGGCGAAATTGGGGCCAACGTCCTGACTTTC
>.|15|.|TRBJ1-3|TRBV15
CATSKTAPSGNTIYF
TGTGCCACCAGCAAAACAGCTCCGTCTGGAAACACCATATATTTT
>.|15|.|TRBJ2-1|TRBV28
CASSLGGLKVNEQFF
TGTGCCAGCAGTTTAGGGGGGTTGAAGGTCAATGAGCAGTTCTTC
>TRBD2|14|.|TRBJ2-5|TRBV9
CASSLGRGEKTQYF
TGTGCCAGCAGCCTTGGACGGGGGGAGAAGACCCAGTACTTC
>.|13|few|TRBJ1-1|TRBV6-5
CASSWGQGTEAFF
TGTGCCAGCAGTTGGGGACAAGGCACTGAAGCTTTCTTT
>.|15|.|TRBJ1-1|TRBV4-1
CASSQGPGLGGGAFF
TGCGCCAGCAGCCAAGGCCCTGGACTGGGGGGGGGAGCTTTCTTT
>.|15|.|TRBJ2-7|TRBV5-4
CASSLPGQPTYEQYF
TGTGCCAGCAGCTTGCCCGGACAGCCTACCTACGAGCAGTACTTC
>.|15|.|TRBJ1-1|TRBV4-1
CASSPGHGWDTEAFF
TGCGCCAGCAGCCCGGGACATGGATGGGACACTGAAGCTTTCTTT
>.|13|.|TRBJ2-2|TRBV19
CASSTQGPGELFF
TGTGCCAGTAGTACCCAGGGCCCCGGGGAGCTGTTTTTT
>.|14|.|TRBJ2-2|TRBV6-1
CATSTGGGTGELFF
TGTGCCACCTCTACAGGGGGGGGCACCGGGGAGCTGTTTTTT
>.|14|.|TRBJ2-2|TRBV7-7
CASSLGLRTGELFF
TGTGCTAGCAGCTTAGGTCTGAGGACCGGGGAGCTGTTTTTT
>TRBD2|16|few|TRBJ2-1|TRBV29-1
CSVEGGPQRGGREQFF
TGCAGCGTTGAAGGAGGCCCCCAGCGGGGGGGCCGGGAGCAGTTCTTC
>.|13|.|TRBJ2-7|TRBV6-5
CASGSGLAYEQYF
TGTGCCAGCGGTTCGGGACTTGCCTACGAGCAGTACTTC
>.|14|.|TRBJ2-3|TRBV7-9
CASSTRTRLDTQYF
TGTGCCAGCAGCACCAGAACCCGACTGGATACGCAGTATTTT
>TRBD2|10|few|TRBJ2-3|TRBV30
CAWGTNTQYF
TGTGCCTGGGGGACTAATACGCAGTATTTT
>.|13|.|TRBJ1-1|TRBV4-1
CASSQVQGTEAFF
TGCGCCAGCAGCCAGGTACAGGGAACTGAAGCTTTCTTT
>.|16|.|TRBJ2-7|TRBV27
CASSLTPTQATYEQYF
TGTGCCAGCAGTTTAACGCCCACACAGGCAACCTACGAGCAGTACTTC
>.|14|.|TRBJ2-1|TRBV27
CASSLSRPSNEQFF
TGTGCCAGCAGTTTATCGAGGCCTAGCAATGAGCAGTTCTTC
>TRBD1|15|.|TRBJ2-1|TRBV11-2
CASSSTDRGGDEQFF
TGTGCCAGCAGCTCAACGGACAGGGGGGGGGATGAGCAGTTCTTC
>TRBD1|16|.|TRBJ1-3|TRBV11-2
CASSHRTGVGGNTIYF
TGTGCCAGCAGCCACCGGACAGGGGTAGGAGGAAACACCATATATTTT